Each of the 10 T cell receptor beta chains below was sequenced from the same sample in a study of response to subunit inactivated influenza vaccine. TCRdb reanalysed the RT-PCR reads using MiXCR and keeps one entry per CDR3 protein. The sample consists of hundreds of thousands of distinct CDR3 sequences, about 14% of them appearing once. The material sequenced was PBMCs from blood, taken 14 days before vaccination. The receptors originated from a man aged 50-59 years who received an inactivated influenza vaccine.

J is TRBJ2-1 and V is TRBV4-2; 9 bases are shared with TRBD2. Looked up from germline, CDR1 is LGHNA and CDR2 is YNFKEQ. V was pared by 4 bases and J by 2 bases, with 12 bases of the junction left unmatched. The CDR3 length is 18 residues. The CDR3 loop is CASSPLVAGAKAYNEQFF. CDR3 in DNA: TGTGCCAGCAGCCCTCTCGTAGCGGGAGCTAAGGCCTACAATGAGCAGTTCTTC.

V and J are TRBV20-1 and TRBJ2-4, with TRBD1 identical over 9 bases. Germline V gene data show CDR1 as DFQATT and CDR2 as SNEGSKA (reference sequence). The CDR3 is 15 residues long. Trimming cost V 4 bases and J 0 bases; bases outside gene matches: 4. The CDR3 DNA sequence: TGCAGTGCTAACTCACAGGGGGCAGCCAAAAACATTCAGTACTTC. Its protein is CSANSQGAAKNIQYF.

This rearrangement joins TRBV5-1 to TRBJ2-3; D remains ambiguous. The CDR3 covers 14 residues. Trimming shortened V by 6 bases and J by 6 bases, and 17 bases separated the two germline ends. Germline assignment: CDR1 SGHRS and CDR2 YFSETQ. The CDR3, as DNA: TGCGCCAGCAAGGACGGCGGACCTCGGGATACGCAGTATTTT. Translating gives CASKDGGPRDTQYF.

This clonotype was seen more than once but under ten times. The J gene is TRBJ1-2, the V gene TRBV5-6; D is ambiguous. V was trimmed by 6 bases and J by 5 bases, leaving 20 bases between them. Germline CDR1 reads SGHDT; CDR2 reads YYEEEE. This CDR3 region has 15 residues. CDR3 region: CASTPWTRLEYGYTF. Written as DNA, the CDR3 is TGTGCCAGCACTCCCTGGACTCGCTTAGAGTATGGCTACACCTTC.

V gene TRBV5-4 combines with J gene TRBJ2-3; 9 bases align to TRBD2. This CDR3 has 16 residues. Germline V gene sequence: CDR1 SGHNT, CDR2 YYREEE (reference sequence). Germline trimming cut 4 bases from V and 6 bases from J; bases unmatched to any gene: 12. The CDR3 bases are TGTGCCAGCAGCCTGGGGGCTAGCGGGGTCCTGGATACGCAGTATTTT. Protein sequence: CASSLGASGVLDTQYF.

This rearrangement joins TRBV4-3 to TRBJ2-3; D might be TRBD2 (5 bases). Deletions cut 1 base from V and 2 bases from J, with 10 bases between. Germline assignment: CDR1 LGHNA and CDR2 YSLEER. The CDR3 loop spans 15 amino acids. Here the CDR3 reads CASSQVASLTDTQYF. The CDR3 nucleotides read TGCGCCAGCAGCCAAGTGGCTAGCCTCACAGATACGCAGTATTTT.

This clonotype was recorded a few times. The chain combines TRBV28 with TRBJ1-4; 7 bases are shared with TRBD1. Germline V lookup: CDR1 MDHEN, CDR2 SYDVKM. The ends lost 3 bases at V and 8 bases at J; junction bases unmatched: 6. The CDR3 has 14 residues. For the CDR3, the DNA is TGTGCCAGCAGTTTTTCAGGGGGGGGGGAAAAACTGTTTTTT. It encodes CASSFSGGGEKLFF.

This clonotype was seen more than once but under ten times. The chain couples TRBV28 to TRBJ2-1, with 9 bases lining up with TRBD1. Germline V gives CDR1 MDHEN, CDR2 SYDVKM. The CDR3 covers 14 residues. Trimming took 4 bases from V and 9 from J; bases not matched to a gene: 7. In nucleotides, the CDR3 is TGTGCCAGCAGTTCCGGGACAGGGAGCGGTGAGCAGTTCTTC. Protein product: CASSSGTGSGEQFF.

The chain has TRBV27 and TRBJ2-3; D is ambiguous. Germline loops: CDR1 MNHEY, CDR2 SMNVEV (reference sequence). Trimming took off 6 bases at V and 0 bases at J, with 16 bases between the two ends. The CDR3 totals 16 residues. The CDR3 coding sequence is TGTGCCAGCAGCAGAGTTGGATTCGCTAGCACAGATACGCAGTATTTT. Its protein is CASSRVGFASTDTQYF.

This clonotype turned up a few times. The V gene is TRBV24-1, the J gene TRBJ2-3; 12 bases are a match to TRBD2. V was pared by 2 bases and J by 5 bases, with 4 bases of the junction left unmatched. Germline CDR1 reads KGHDR; CDR2 reads SFDVKD. CDR3 length: 16 amino acids. The CDR3 DNA is TGTGCCACCAGTGATTCTGGACTAGCGGGGCTAGATACGCAGTATTTT. Its translation: CATSDSGLAGLDTQYF.